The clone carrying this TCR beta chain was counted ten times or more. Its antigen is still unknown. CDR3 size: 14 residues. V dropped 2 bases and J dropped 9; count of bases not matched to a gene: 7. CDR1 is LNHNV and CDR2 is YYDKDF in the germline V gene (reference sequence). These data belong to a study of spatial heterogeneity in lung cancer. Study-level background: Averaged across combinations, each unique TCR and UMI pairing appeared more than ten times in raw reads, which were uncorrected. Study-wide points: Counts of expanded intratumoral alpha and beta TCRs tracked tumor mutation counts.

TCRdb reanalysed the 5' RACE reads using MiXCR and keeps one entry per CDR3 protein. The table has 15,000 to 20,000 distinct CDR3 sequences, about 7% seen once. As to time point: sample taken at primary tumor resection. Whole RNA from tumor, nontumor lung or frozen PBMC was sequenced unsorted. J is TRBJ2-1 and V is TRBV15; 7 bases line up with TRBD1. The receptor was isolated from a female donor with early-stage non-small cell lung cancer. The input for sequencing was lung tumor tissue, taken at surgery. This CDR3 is CATSRSRQGSEQFF. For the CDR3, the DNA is TGTGCCACCAGCAGATCCCGACAGGGTAGTGAGCAGTTCTTC.